This entry lists 30 T cell receptor beta chains sequenced from one sample in a study of cytomegalovirus exposure and HLA in healthy donors. The PCR had 60 Vbeta and 13 Jbeta primers. The table came from immunoSEQ multiplex PCR; TCRdb's copy has only in-frame clones and leaves some out. This sample has about 94,000 clones, with nearly 80% found just once. Sequenced sample: PBMCs. These TCRs come from a woman between 40 and 50 years old in good health and CMV-seronegative.

This clone was found many times. The genes are TRBV30 and TRBJ1-1; the D is unclear. The CDR3 totals 11 residues. Germline lookup yields CDR1 GTSNPN and CDR2 SVGIG (reference sequence). Between the trimmed V and J ends, which lost 2 bases and 6 bases, there was a span of 7 bases. The CDR3 nucleotides are TGTGCCTGGAGTTGGGAGGCTGAAGCTTTCTTT. Translating it yields CAWSWEAEAFF. Complete variable domain (other parts from reference TRBV30 and TRBJ1-1): SQTIHQWPATLVQPVGSPLSLECTVEGTSNPNLYWYRQAAGRGLQLLFYSVGIGQISSEVPQNLSASRPQDRQFILSSKKLLLSDSGFYLCAWSWEAEAFFGQGTRLTVV.

The CDR3 DNA reads TGCGCCAGCAGCGCAGCGGACCGTCTCCGCGCTGAAGCTTTCTTT. Translated: CASSAADRLRAEAFF. The chain uses TRBV5-1 and TRBJ1-1, with unresolved D. The CDR3 consists of 15 residues. The V end lost 4 bases, the J end lost 6 bases, and 19 bases lay between the germline ends. The germline V gene encodes CDR1 SGHRS and CDR2 YFSETQ.

J is TRBJ2-5 and V is TRBV5-1, with 8 bases that match TRBD1. Per germline, CDR1 SGHRS and CDR2 YFSETQ. Germline trimming cut 4 bases from V and 4 bases from J; bases unmatched to any gene: 12. CDR3 size: 16 residues. The CDR3 loop reads CASSRSGQGERETQYF. Here the CDR3 DNA reads TGCGCCAGCAGCAGGAGCGGACAGGGCGAAAGAGAGACCCAGTACTTC. The full variable domain, its missing parts supplied by reference TRBV5-1 and TRBJ2-5, is KAGVTQTPRYLIKTRGQQVTLSCSPISGHRSVSWYQQTPGQGLQFLFEYFSETQRNKGNFPGRFSGRQFSNSRSEMNVSTLELGDSALYLCASSRSGQGERETQYFGPGTRLLVL.

The genes are TRBV7-8 and TRBJ2-5; the match to TRBD2 covers 9 bases. Trimming at V came to 1 base and at J to 2 bases, leaving 2 bases not matched to a gene. Germline CDR1 SGHVS, CDR2 FQNEAQ. CDR3 length: 15 amino acids. CDR3: CASSLGLAVQETQYF. CDR3 sequence (DNA): TGTGCCAGCAGCTTAGGACTAGCGGTTCAAGAGACCCAGTACTTC.

The gene calls are TRBV27 and TRBJ2-7, with 7 bases lining up with TRBD1. The germline CDR1 and CDR2 sequences are MNHEY and SMNVEV (reference sequence). The CDR3 covers 13 residues. V was pared by 6 bases and J by 5 bases, with 7 bases of the junction left unmatched. DNA for the CDR3: TGTGCCAGCAGAAGAACAGGGGTCCACGAGCAGTACTTC. It specifies CASRRTGVHEQYF.

This chain connects TRBV28 to TRBJ2-2; perhaps TRBD2 as D (7 bases). The CDR3 runs 15 residues. Germline CDR1 reads MDHEN; CDR2 reads SYDVKM. V was trimmed by 8 bases and J by 3 bases, leaving 16 bases between them. Written as DNA, the CDR3 is TGTGCCAGCGTGAGGGGGGGGGCTGACACCGGGGAGCTGTTTTTT. Protein product: CASVRGGADTGELFF. The full variable domain, with the rest looked up from reference TRBV28 and TRBJ2-2, is DVKVTQSSRYLVKRTGEKVFLECVQDMDHENMFWYRQDPGLGLRLIYFSYDVKMKEKGDIPEGYSVSREKKERFSLILESASTNQTSMYLCASVRGGADTGELFFGEGSRLTVL.

The chain uses TRBV7-2 and TRBJ2-7; D is perhaps TRBD2 (6 bases). The CDR3 sequence is 15 residues long. V was trimmed by 5 bases and J by 2 bases, leaving 16 bases between them. The germline V gene has CDR1 SGHTA and CDR2 FQGNSA. CDR3 residues: CASSQSWDFPYEQYF. The CDR3 DNA reads TGTGCCAGCAGCCAAAGCTGGGACTTCCCCTACGAGCAGTACTTC.

This clone was picked up a small number of times. The genes are TRBV18 and TRBJ1-5, with D unresolved. This CDR3 contains 15 residues. V shed 3 bases and J shed 0 bases, with 9 bases lying between them. CDR1 is KGHSH, CDR2 LQKENI, per germline. The CDR3 DNA reads TGTGCCAGCTCACCTTCCGGGAATAGCAATCAGCCCCAGCATTTT. Protein: CASSPSGNSNQPQHF.

The chain couples TRBV4-2 to TRBJ1-2; D ambiguous. Looked up from germline, CDR1 is LGHNA and CDR2 is YNFKEQ. The V and J ends lost 0 bases and 8 bases respectively, with 7 bases between them. The CDR3 consists of 12 residues. The CDR3 sequence is CASSQENKGYTF. The CDR3, as DNA: TGTGCCAGCAGCCAAGAGAACAAGGGCTACACCTTC.

V gene TRBV7-3 combines with J gene TRBJ2-3; 7 nucleotides line up with TRBD2. Germline lookup yields CDR1 SGHTA and CDR2 FQGTGA. This CDR3 has 14 residues. V was pared by 5 bases and J by 2 bases, with 4 bases of the junction left unmatched. The DNA of the CDR3 is TGTGCCAGCAGCCTGGGAGGGACCACAGATACGCAGTATTTT. This translates into CASSLGGTTDTQYF.

J is TRBJ1-1 and V is TRBV7-9, with unresolved D. Germline loops: CDR1 SEHNR, CDR2 FQNEAQ (reference sequence). The CDR3 has 14 amino acids. Trimming left V 0 bases short and J 7 bases short, with 12 bases between. The CDR3 DNA is TGTGCCAGCAGCTTAGCGGGCGGGTTCGGTGAAGCTTTCTTT. This translates into CASSLAGGFGEAFF.

The chain joins TRBV12-5 to TRBJ2-1; 7 bases line up with TRBD1. V was clipped by 0 bases and J by 0 bases; unmatched bases: 11. Germline-derived CDR1 and CDR2 are LGHNT and FRNRAP. CDR3 length: 19 residues. The CDR3 spells CASGLVLPPRQGSYNEQFF. In DNA form, the CDR3 reads TGTGCTAGTGGTTTGGTACTCCCCCCAAGACAGGGCTCCTACAATGAGCAGTTCTTC.

This chain joins TRBV28 and TRBJ1-4; 9 bases fit TRBD1. The CDR3 runs 17 residues. Germline values: CDR1 MDHEN, CDR2 SYDVKM. The ends lost 5 bases at V and 0 bases at J; junction bases unmatched: 7. The CDR3 loop reads CASSTGRTGATNEKLFF. The CDR3 DNA reads TGTGCCAGCAGTACCGGACGGACAGGGGCAACTAATGAAAAACTGTTTTTT.

Only a few counts were recorded for this clone. This chain connects TRBV5-6 to TRBJ1-2; D possibly corresponds to TRBD1 (5 bases). This CDR3 comprises 14 residues. Trimming took 0 bases from V and 4 from J, leaving 10 bases between them. Looked up from germline, CDR1 is SGHDT and CDR2 is YYEEEE. CDR3 residues: CASSLVTVSYGYTF. CDR3 coding DNA: TGTGCCAGCAGCTTGGTGACAGTCAGCTATGGCTACACCTTC. Variable domain in full (rest from reference TRBV5-6 and TRBJ1-2): DAGVTQSPTHLIKTRGQQVTLRCSPKSGHDTVSWYQQALGQGPQFIFQYYEEEERQRGNFPDRFSGHQFPNYSSELNVNALLLGDSALYLCASSLVTVSYGYTFGSGTRLTVV.

A single count supports this clone. CDR3: CASSVAGLFYNEQFF. CDR3 DNA: TGTGCCAGCAGCGTAGCGGGACTCTTCTACAATGAGCAGTTCTTC. V and J are TRBV9 and TRBJ2-1, with D perhaps TRBD2 (6 bases). V was shortened by 0 bases and J by 3 bases, with 10 bases between the two germline ends. CDR3 length equals 15 residues. Germline V gene lookup returns CDR1 SGDLS and CDR2 YYNGEE. Based on the CDR3 plus reference TRBV9 and TRBJ2-1, the full variable domain is DSGVTQTPKHLITATGQRVTLRCSPRSGDLSVYWYQQSLDQGLQFLIQYYNGEERAKGNILERFSAQQFPDLHSELNLSSLELGDSALYFCASSVAGLFYNEQFFGPGTRLTVL.

The gene calls are TRBV5-8 and TRBJ1-6; 7 positions match TRBD1. The V segment lost 3 bases and the J segment 9 bases; nucleotides outside the gene matches: 3. The CDR3 length is 13 residues. Per germline, CDR1 SGHTS and CDR2 YDEGEE. CDR3 amino acids: CASSSTGVSPLHF. The CDR3, as DNA: TGTGCCAGCAGCTCCACAGGGGTTTCACCCCTCCACTTT.

The chain links TRBV28 to TRBJ1-6; D is unclear. V dropped 4 bases and J dropped 9 bases, with 7 bases sitting between them. The CDR3 covers 12 residues. Germline V CDR1 and CDR2: MDHEN, SYDVKM. DNA of the CDR3: TGTGCCAGCAGTTCTAGACCTTCACCCCTCCACTTT. Its translation is CASSSRPSPLHF.

V gene TRBV7-7 combines with J gene TRBJ2-5; no clear D gene. Per germline, CDR1 SSHAT and CDR2 FNYEAQ (reference sequence). V was trimmed by 4 bases and J by 5 bases, leaving 11 bases between them. The length of the CDR3 is 13 residues. The CDR3 coding sequence is TGTGCCAGCAGCTCCACCCGGGTTGAGACCCAGTACTTC. Its protein is CASSSTRVETQYF.

This clone has more than one count but fewer than ten. A read error may account for a junction end that differs from germline. This chain uses TRBV6-6 with TRBJ2-3; possible D gene TRBD1, 5 bases. The CDR3 loop spans 14 amino acids. The germline V gene has CDR1 MNHNY and CDR2 SVGAGI (reference sequence). The CDR3 is CASSYSGPTGTQYF. DNA of the CDR3: TGTGCCAGCAGTTACTCGGGGCCCACAGGTACGCAGTATTTT.

Only a few counts were recorded for this clone. The chain employs TRBV4-3 and TRBJ1-1, with D possibly TRBD1 on 5 matching bases. From germline, CDR1 is LGHNA and CDR2 YSLEER. The CDR3 runs 15 residues. Trimming left V 4 bases short and J 1 base short, with 13 bases between. CDR3 sequence (DNA): TGCGCCAGCAGCCCCCAGGGTAGCCAGAACACTGAAGCTTTCTTT. The encoded protein is CASSPQGSQNTEAFF.

This rearrangement joins TRBV7-7 to TRBJ2-1; 12 nucleotides line up with TRBD2. The germline gives CDR1 SSHAT, CDR2 FNYEAQ (reference sequence). Losses at the gene ends were 0 bases for V and 3 bases for J; bases not matched to a gene: 6. The CDR3 sequence is 18 residues long. The CDR3 DNA is TGTGCCAGCAGCTTAGCTCTAGCGGGGGGGCCGGACTACAATGAGCAGTTCTTC. This sequence encodes CASSLALAGGPDYNEQFF.

This rearrangement joins TRBV5-4 to TRBJ1-3, with 8 bases that match TRBD1. V dropped 4 bases and J dropped 0; count of bases not matched to a gene: 9. The V gene's germline CDR1 is SGHNT and CDR2 YYREEE (reference sequence). CDR3 length: 17 residues. CDR3 in amino acids: CASSRGQGGDSGNTIYF. CDR3 bases: TGTGCCAGCAGCCGAGGACAGGGTGGGGACTCTGGAAACACCATATATTTT.

The chain is built from TRBV19 and TRBJ1-1; 7 bases agree with TRBD1. Trimming took 6 bases from V and 3 from J; bases not matched to a gene: 10. This CDR3 has 15 residues. CDR1 is LNHDA, CDR2 SQIVND, per germline (reference sequence). The CDR3 is CASSLRTGGDTEAFF. In nucleotides, the CDR3 is TGTGCCAGTAGCCTTAGGACAGGCGGTGACACTGAAGCTTTCTTT.

This clone was detected once. The chain employs TRBV4-1 and TRBJ2-1; 9 bases are a match to TRBD2. V shed 1 base and J 8 bases; nucleotides not matched to a gene: 18. Looked up from germline, CDR1 is MGHRA and CDR2 is YSYEKL. The CDR3 contains 19 residues. This CDR3 reads CASSQVLLRGGGAKDEQFF. In DNA form, the CDR3 reads TGCGCCAGCAGCCAAGTCCTCCTCCGAGGCGGGGGGGCCAAGGATGAGCAGTTCTTC.

The chain is built from TRBV5-1 and TRBJ1-4; 8 bases align to TRBD1. Germline V CDR1 and CDR2: SGHRS, YFSETQ. CDR3 length: 15 residues. The V gene end was trimmed by 2 bases and the J gene end by 8 bases; junction bases not matched to a gene: 8. The CDR3 loop is CASSLGQGGREKLFF. The CDR3 DNA is TGCGCCAGCAGCTTAGGACAGGGTGGAAGAGAAAAACTGTTTTTT.

The rearrangement joins TRBV18 to TRBJ2-3; D ambiguous. This CDR3 has 14 residues. CDR1 KGHSH and CDR2 LQKENI come from the germline V gene. With 2 bases removed from V and 0 bases from J, the gap between germline ends came to 6 bases. CDR3 in DNA: TGTGCCAGCTCACCATCCTCTAGCACAGATACGCAGTATTTT. It specifies CASSPSSSTDTQYF.

This sequence joins TRBV5-1 and TRBJ2-7; 9 positions match TRBD1. V lost 3 bases, J lost 3 bases, and 4 bases stayed unmatched. This CDR3 comprises 14 residues. The germline V gene encodes CDR1 SGHRS and CDR2 YFSETQ. CDR3 nucleotide sequence: TGCGCCAGCAGCTCGGGACAGGGCCACTACGAGCAGTACTTC. It encodes CASSSGQGHYEQYF.

This chain joins TRBV18 and TRBJ1-5; no definite D call. The CDR3 length is 15 residues. Deletions cut 4 bases from V and 4 bases from J, with 14 bases between. Germline values: CDR1 KGHSH, CDR2 LQKENI. Written as DNA, the CDR3 is TGTGCCAGCTCACTAGCCGCAGAGCTTAATCAGCCCCAGCATTTT. Protein product: CASSLAAELNQPQHF.

This chain links TRBV9 with TRBJ1-1, with D tentatively TRBD1 (6 bases). The CDR3 is made up of 15 amino acids. V was cut by 6 bases and J by 1 base, with 16 bases left in between. Per germline, CDR1 SGDLS and CDR2 YYNGEE. The CDR3 is CASTPRGTGNTEAFF. In nucleotides, the CDR3 is TGTGCCAGCACCCCCAGGGGAACAGGGAACACTGAAGCTTTCTTT.

The chain is built from TRBV7-9 and TRBJ2-1; D gene ambiguous. Germline CDR1 SEHNR, CDR2 FQNEAQ (reference sequence). V lost 1 base, J lost 5 bases, and 9 bases lay in between. The CDR3 consists of 14 residues. CDR3 nucleotides: TGTGCCAGCAGCTTAGGGCTGACACACAATGAGCAGTTCTTC. It codes for CASSLGLTHNEQFF.